A selection of T cell receptor beta chains follows, all from one sample in a study of blood T cell repertoires in COVID-19. Measured with immunoSEQ multiplex PCR; TCRdb has only the in-frame clones, and not every one. The sample consists of 150,000 to 200,000 clones, 80% of them appearing once. The sequenced sample consisted of PBMCs or T cells enriched from blood (not recorded which). The receptors come from a man aged 35 to 55 who had recovered from COVID-19. The CDR3 runs from the conserved cysteine through the conserved F or W. Each record gives: clone size, D gene, J gene, V gene, CDR3 protein, CDR3 DNA. A D gene is named only where the DNA matches it firmly. Expanded clones are given a class, and other clones once, few, many or no size at all.

- | - | TRBJ1-1 | TRBV13 | CASSSDGAGEAFF | TGTGCCAGCAGCTCGGACGGAGCAGGGGAAGCTTTCTTT
- | TRBD1 | TRBJ1-5 | TRBV5-1 | CATPTGINQPQHF | TGCGCCACCCCGACAGGGATCAATCAGCCCCAGCATTTT
- | TRBD1 | TRBJ2-7 | TRBV5-1 | CASSLGTIGQGAEQYF | TGCGCCAGCAGCCTGGGAACGATAGGACAGGGGGCAGAGCAGTACTTC
- | - | TRBJ2-1 | TRBV7-2 | CASSSLEALNYNEQFF | TGTGCCAGCAGCTCCTTAGAGGCTTTGAACTACAATGAGCAGTTCTTC
- | - | TRBJ1-2 | TRBV19 | CASLKGRGYGYTF | TGTGCCAGTCTTAAGGGACGGGGGTATGGCTACACCTTC
- | - | TRBJ2-1 | TRBV6-5 | CASKSGSSYNEQFF | TGTGCCAGCAAGAGCGGCAGCTCCTACAATGAGCAGTTCTTC
- | - | TRBJ1-4 | TRBV2 | CASIGGPGEKLFF | TGTGCCAGCATCGGGGGACCAGGCGAAAAACTGTTTTTT
- | - | TRBJ1-2 | TRBV9 | CASSAAQGGLGGYTF | TGTGCCAGCTCCGCGGCCCAGGGAGGGCTTGGGGGCTACACCTTC
- | TRBD2 | TRBJ2-2 | TRBV6-1 | CASSEQGLAGGLTGELFF | TGTGCCAGCAGTGAACAGGGACTAGCGGGGGGGCTTACCGGGGAGCTGTTTTTT
- | - | TRBJ1-3 | TRBV6-5 | CASSYLAGNPGNTIYF | TGTGCCAGCAGTTACCTGGCAGGGAACCCTGGAAACACCATATATTTT
- | TRBD2 | TRBJ2-3 | TRBV5-4 | CASSSGLAPDTQYF | TGTGCCAGCAGTTCTGGACTAGCGCCAGATACGCAGTATTTT
- | TRBD1 | TRBJ1-2 | TRBV6-1 | CASSEGVDRARGYGYTF | TGTGCCAGCAGTGAAGGGGTAGACAGGGCGAGGGGCTATGGCTACACCTTC
- | - | TRBJ1-4 | TRBV27 | CASSGMNEKLFF | TGTGCCAGCTCAGGGATGAACGAAAAACTGTTTTTT
- | TRBD2 | TRBJ2-1 | TRBV5-4 | CASSPRGGGYNEQFF | TGTGCCAGCAGCCCCCGCGGGGGGGGTTACAATGAGCAGTTCTTC
- | TRBD2 | TRBJ2-5 | TRBV27 | CASTSDGGMETQYF | TGTGCCAGCACCTCGGACGGGGGGATGGAGACCCAGTACTTC
- | TRBD2 | TRBJ2-3 | TRBV11-2 | CASSVDGTRWNTQYF | TGTGCCAGCAGCGTAGACGGGACTAGGTGGAATACGCAGTATTTT
- | - | TRBJ2-1 | TRBV9 | CASSSRRGGGGWNEQFF | TGTGCCAGCAGCTCCCGTCGGGGAGGGGGTGGGTGGAATGAGCAGTTCTTC
once | - | TRBJ1-1 | TRBV9 | CASSVVSHLSTEAFF | TGTGCCAGCAGCGTAGTGAGTCACCTGAGCACTGAAGCTTTCTTT
- | - | TRBJ1-5 | TRBV5-3 | CARKRQYINQPQHF | TGTGCCAGAAAGCGGCAGTACATCAATCAGCCCCAGCATTTT
once | - | TRBJ1-3 | TRBV10-3 | CAIKNSGAGNTIYF | TGTGCCATAAAGAACTCGGGGGCTGGAAACACCATATATTTT
- | - | TRBJ2-5 | TRBV18 | CASSVRLLETQYF | TGTGCCAGCTCAGTACGACTTTTGGAGACCCAGTACTTC
once | TRBD1 | TRBJ2-1 | TRBV6-5 | CASRTGASYNEQFF | TGTGCCAGCAGAACAGGGGCTTCCTACAATGAGCAGTTCTTC
- | - | TRBJ2-3 | TRBV5-1 | CASSLAGVASTDTQYF | TGCGCCAGCAGCTTGGCGGGGGTCGCCAGCACAGATACGCAGTATTTT
- | - | TRBJ2-5 | TRBV2 | CASSESGSQYF | TGTGCCAGCAGTGAGAGTGGGAGCCAGTACTTC
- | - | TRBJ2-7 | TRBV11-2 | CASSLEWQYEQYF | TGTGCCAGCAGCTTAGAGTGGCAGTACGAGCAGTACTTC
- | TRBD1 | TRBJ1-3 | TRBV6-5 | CASNPQGTEGNTIYF | TGTGCCAGCAATCCCCAGGGGACAGAAGGAAACACCATATATTTT
- | TRBD2 | TRBJ2-4 | TRBV2 | CASRVRGGADIQYF | TGTGCCAGCCGGGTTCGGGGGGGGGCGGACATTCAGTACTTC
- | - | TRBJ2-7 | TRBV3-1/TRBV3-2 | CASSQDRAGRRFF | TGTGCCAGCAGCCAAGATCGGGCAGGGCGGCGTTTTTTC
- | - | TRBJ1-1 | TRBV5-1 | CASSWVPGLIEAFF | TGCGCCAGCAGCTGGGTCCCTGGGCTGATTGAAGCTTTCTTT
- | TRBD2 | TRBJ2-3 | TRBV5-1 | CASSPGTSGGATDTQYF | TGCGCCAGCAGCCCTGGGACTAGCGGGGGGGCCACAGATACGCAGTATTTT
- | - | TRBJ2-1 | TRBV5-1 | CASSSNLENEQFF | TGCGCCAGCAGCTCGAATCTAGAAAATGAGCAGTTCTTC
- | - | TRBJ1-1 | TRBV19 | CASSIVPTVNTEAFF | TGTGCCAGTAGTATAGTCCCCACGGTGAACACTGAAGCTTTCTTT
- | TRBD2 | TRBJ2-3 | TRBV7-8 | CASSFSGDTDTQYF | TGTGCCAGCAGCTTTAGCGGGGACACAGATACGCAGTATTTT
- | TRBD1 | TRBJ2-1 | TRBV13 | CASSTRTGDNEQFF | TGTGCCAGCAGCACGCGGACAGGCGACAATGAGCAGTTCTTC
- | TRBD1 | TRBJ1-5 | TRBV27 | CASSSDRGPNQPQHF | TGTGCCAGCAGTTCCGACAGGGGCCCTAATCAGCCCCAGCATTTT
few | TRBD1 | TRBJ1-1 | TRBV7-2 | CASSLDRTPGEAFF | TGTGCCAGCAGCTTGGACAGGACACCCGGAGAAGCTTTCTTT
- | - | TRBJ1-5 | TRBV19 | CASRSISWQGPSQPQHF | TGTGCCAGTAGGTCGATATCGTGGCAGGGTCCGAGTCAGCCCCAGCATTTT
- | - | TRBJ1-6 | TRBV30 | CAWRDGQARNNSPLHF | TGTGCCTGGAGGGATGGTCAGGCCAGAAATAATTCACCCCTCCACTTT
once | - | TRBJ1-2 | TRBV7-5 | CARSLFPRYTF | TGTGCCAGAAGCTTATTCCCCCGGTACACCTTC
- | - | TRBJ1-1 | TRBV25-1 | CASSEGAVTEAFF | TGTGCCAGCAGTGAAGGGGCAGTCACTGAAGCTTTCTTT
few | - | TRBJ1-2 | TRBV30 | CAWQGSVNYGYTF | TGTGCCTGGCAGGGATCCGTTAACTATGGCTACACCTTC
- | - | TRBJ2-5 | TRBV5-4 | CASSLLTGGETQYF | TGTGCCAGCAGCTTGTTAACCGGGGGAGAGACCCAGTACTTC
- | - | TRBJ2-3 | TRBV15 | CATSMRALPTDTQYF | TGTGCCACCAGCATGCGGGCACTCCCCACAGATACGCAGTATTTT
- | TRBD1 | TRBJ1-2 | TRBV11-3 | CASSLDSVGTGEMYGYTF | TGTGCCAGCAGCTTAGATTCGGTGGGGACAGGGGAAATGTATGGCTACACCTTC
- | - | TRBJ2-1 | TRBV6-1 | CASSEAYRGASEQFF | TGTGCCAGCAGTGAAGCGTATCGGGGGGCAAGTGAGCAGTTCTTC
- | TRBD1 | TRBJ1-2 | TRBV10-3 | CAISAGLGQLNYGYTF | TGTGCCATCAGTGCTGGACTGGGACAGCTTAACTATGGCTACACCTTC
few | - | TRBJ1-3 | TRBV19 | CASSIGGRRTGNTIYF | TGTGCCAGTAGTATCGGGGGACGACGGACTGGAAACACCATATATTTT
few | TRBD1 | TRBJ1-4 | TRBV5-5 | CASSLQQGVEKLFF | TGTGCCAGCAGCTTGCAACAGGGGGTTGAAAAACTGTTTTTT